This T cell receptor (beta chain) is drawn from a study of radiation and T cells in renal cell carcinoma (TCRdb year 2020). In terms of the full investigation: The samples were obtained from a clinical trial, where primary renal cell carcinomas were treated with 15 Gy stereotactic body radiation therapy and then removed by nephrectomy 4 weeks afterward. In total, almost 55 samples, comprising 25 or so tumors and around 27 peripheral blood samples, were subjected to TCR beta sequencing. Across all 50 or so samples, 4,016,671 unique CDR3 nucleotide sequences, encoding approximately 2.5 million unique CDR3 amino acid sequences, were identified. The study at large found these results: Because pretreatment tumor biopsies were not available, the baseline intratumoral presence of clonotypes could not be determined. Changes in the blood repertoire were not tracked past 4 weeks after treatment. In blood, the top tumor clonotypes increased between baseline and 2 weeks post-radiation and then shrank by 4 weeks, which suggests that tumor-resident clones expanded only transiently. Effects of radiation dose or scheduling on the TCR repertoire could not be addressed with the single-armed trial design.

The sample's time point label, decoded: blood 2 weeks post-SBRT. What this sample's treatment or condition label stands for: 15 Gy SBRT to primary tumor, nephrectomy 4 weeks later. To follow tumor-enriched clonotypes, peripheral blood was collected serially from radiation-treated patients at baseline and again at 2 weeks and 4 weeks after SBRT. Renal cell carcinoma with clear cell pathology was present in all patients. Genomic DNA for TCR sequencing was prepared using the QIAamp DNA Blood Mini Kit (Qiagen). Only samples passing all quality control checks were included in the analyses. Via the germline V gene, CDR1 is SGHTA and CDR2 FQGNSA. Trimming at the junction amounts to 7 bases on V and 1 base on J, and the germline ends lie 16 bases apart. The CDR3 covers 15 residues, taking in both the cysteine and the phenylalanine. The only DNA kept is the CDR3, 45 bases in frame from the first base. As regards this clone: Its recognized antigen is unknown. Base qualities were left out, and no much larger clone turns up one base away.

TCR beta libraries were generated from genomic DNA with the immunoSEQ kit, following the manufacturer's recommendations. For library preparation, a first multiplex PCR was performed with proprietary primers, followed by a second PCR in which unique barcodes were added, and bead cleanups were performed after each round. A positive control reaction and a negative control reaction, both provided in the kit, were run with every batch of samples. The final libraries were assessed on an Agilent 4200 TapeStation D1000 ScreenTape, pooled by volume, and quantified by qPCR. Sequencing was performed on an Illumina NextSeq500 with a MidOutput 150-cycle cartridge, and 156 Read1 and 15 Index1 cycles were run with kit custom primers. The pooled library was loaded at 0.8 to 1 pM with a roughly 22% PhiX control spike-in. The source study handled its data this way. The vendor-processed data were analyzed in R, and a clonotype was defined as all T cells that share the same CDR3 nucleotide sequence. For clone abundance analyses, frequencies were normalized to the 10,000 most abundant clones per sample. Public T cell clones, which averaged fewer than five per sample, were removed prior to analysis. Tumor-enriched and baseline blood-enriched clonotypes were defined by at least a 32-fold difference in abundance between compartments. A beta-binomial differential abundance model was applied to find clonotypes that expanded or contracted between blood time points. Similarity between tumor and blood repertoires was quantified using the Baroni-Urbani and Buser coefficient, and groups were compared with two-tailed Wilcoxon tests in R. TCRdb obtained this table from immuneACCESS and retained in-frame rearrangements with V and J assigned. These tables miss some clones; where compared with another copy, unresolved V genes account for less than half of the shortfall, and the remainder is unexplained. V and J calls plus clone size are reproduced from that table; the DNA served to infer D and trimming. This sample is represented by about 120,000 clones; around 80% of them were singletons. The ten largest clones add up to under 6.5% of the sample.

Source: blood, taken from a patient whose treatment included radiotherapy and nephrectomy. The sequence links TRBV7-2 to TRBJ2-5; the D gene is perhaps TRBD1, on 6 matching bases. The TCR was taken from a man aged 45-60 years with renal cell carcinoma. Read as DNA, the sequence is TGTGCCAGCACCAAAGCGAGGGGGTCCCAAGAGACCCAGTACTTC. This codes for CASTKARGSQETQYF.